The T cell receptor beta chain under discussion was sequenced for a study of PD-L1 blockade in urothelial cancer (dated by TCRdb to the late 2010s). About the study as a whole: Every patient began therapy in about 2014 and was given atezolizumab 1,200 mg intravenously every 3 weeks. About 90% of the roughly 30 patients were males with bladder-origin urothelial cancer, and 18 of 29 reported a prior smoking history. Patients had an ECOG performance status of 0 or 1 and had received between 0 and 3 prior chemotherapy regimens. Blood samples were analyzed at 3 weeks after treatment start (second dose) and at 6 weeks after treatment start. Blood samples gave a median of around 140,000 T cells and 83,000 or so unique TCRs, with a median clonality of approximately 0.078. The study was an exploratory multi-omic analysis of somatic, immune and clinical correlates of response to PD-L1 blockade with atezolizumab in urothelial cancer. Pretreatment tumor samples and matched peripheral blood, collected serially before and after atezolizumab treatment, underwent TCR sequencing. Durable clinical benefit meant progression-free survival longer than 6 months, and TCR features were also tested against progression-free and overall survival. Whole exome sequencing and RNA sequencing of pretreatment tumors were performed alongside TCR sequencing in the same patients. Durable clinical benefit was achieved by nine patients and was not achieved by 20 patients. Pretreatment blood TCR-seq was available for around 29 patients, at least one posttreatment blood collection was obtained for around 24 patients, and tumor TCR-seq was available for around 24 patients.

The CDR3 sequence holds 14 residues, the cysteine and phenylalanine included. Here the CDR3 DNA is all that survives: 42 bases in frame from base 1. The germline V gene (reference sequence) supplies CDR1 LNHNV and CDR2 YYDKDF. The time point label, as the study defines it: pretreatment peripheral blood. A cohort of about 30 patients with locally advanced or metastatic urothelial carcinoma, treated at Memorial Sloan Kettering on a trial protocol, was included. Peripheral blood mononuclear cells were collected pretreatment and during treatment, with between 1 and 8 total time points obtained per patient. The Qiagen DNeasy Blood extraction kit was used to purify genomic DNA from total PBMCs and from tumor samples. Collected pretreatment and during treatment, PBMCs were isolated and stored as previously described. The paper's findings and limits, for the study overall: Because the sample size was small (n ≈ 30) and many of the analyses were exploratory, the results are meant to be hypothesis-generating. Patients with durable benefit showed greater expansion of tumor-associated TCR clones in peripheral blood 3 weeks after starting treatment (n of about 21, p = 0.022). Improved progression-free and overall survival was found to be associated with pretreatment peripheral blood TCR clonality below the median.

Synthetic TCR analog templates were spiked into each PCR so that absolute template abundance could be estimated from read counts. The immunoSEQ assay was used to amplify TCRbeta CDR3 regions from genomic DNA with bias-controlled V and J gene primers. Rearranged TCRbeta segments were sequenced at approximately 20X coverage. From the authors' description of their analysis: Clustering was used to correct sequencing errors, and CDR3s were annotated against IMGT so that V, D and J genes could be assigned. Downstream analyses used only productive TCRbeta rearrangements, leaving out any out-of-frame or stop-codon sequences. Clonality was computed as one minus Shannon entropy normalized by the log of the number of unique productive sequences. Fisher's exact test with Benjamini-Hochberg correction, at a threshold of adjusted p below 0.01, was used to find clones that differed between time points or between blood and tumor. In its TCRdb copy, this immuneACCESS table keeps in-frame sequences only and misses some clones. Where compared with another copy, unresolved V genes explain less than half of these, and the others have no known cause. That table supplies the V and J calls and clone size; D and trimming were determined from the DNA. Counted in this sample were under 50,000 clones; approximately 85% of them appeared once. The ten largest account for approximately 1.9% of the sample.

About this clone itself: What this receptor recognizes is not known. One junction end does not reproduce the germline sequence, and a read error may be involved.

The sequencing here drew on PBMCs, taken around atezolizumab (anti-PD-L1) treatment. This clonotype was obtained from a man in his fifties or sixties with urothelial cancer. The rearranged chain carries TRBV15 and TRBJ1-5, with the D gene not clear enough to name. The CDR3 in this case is CATSRQISDQPQHF. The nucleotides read TGTGCCACCAGCAGACAGATTAGCGATCAGCCCCAGCATTTT.